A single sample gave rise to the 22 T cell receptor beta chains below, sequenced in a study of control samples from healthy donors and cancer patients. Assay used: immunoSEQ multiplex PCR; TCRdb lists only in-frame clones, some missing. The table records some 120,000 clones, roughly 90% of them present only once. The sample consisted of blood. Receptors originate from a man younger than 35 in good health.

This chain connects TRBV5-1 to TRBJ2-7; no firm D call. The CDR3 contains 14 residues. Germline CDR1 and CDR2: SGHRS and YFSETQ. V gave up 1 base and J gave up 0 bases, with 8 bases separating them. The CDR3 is CASSLTAGSYEQYF. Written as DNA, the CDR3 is TGCGCCAGCAGCTTGACAGCCGGCTCCTACGAGCAGTACTTC.

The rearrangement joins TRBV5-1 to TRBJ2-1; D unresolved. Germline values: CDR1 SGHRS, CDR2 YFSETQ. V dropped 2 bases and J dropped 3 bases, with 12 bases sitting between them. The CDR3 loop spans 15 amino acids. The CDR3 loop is CASSLDRVNYNEQFF. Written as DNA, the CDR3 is TGCGCCAGCAGCTTAGATAGGGTGAACTACAATGAGCAGTTCTTC.

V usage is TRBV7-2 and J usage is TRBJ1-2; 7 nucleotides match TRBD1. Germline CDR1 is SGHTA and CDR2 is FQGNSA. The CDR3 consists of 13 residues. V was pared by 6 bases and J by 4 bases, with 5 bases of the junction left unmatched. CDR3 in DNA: TGTGCCAGCAGACCTCAGGGGGGCTATGGCTACACCTTC. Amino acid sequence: CASRPQGGYGYTF.

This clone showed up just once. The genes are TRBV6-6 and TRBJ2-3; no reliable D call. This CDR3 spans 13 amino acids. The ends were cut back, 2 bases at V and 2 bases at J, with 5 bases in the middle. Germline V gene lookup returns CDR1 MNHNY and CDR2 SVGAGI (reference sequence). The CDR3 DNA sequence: TGTGCCAGCAGTTACATCACCACAGATACGCAGTATTTT. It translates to CASSYITTDTQYF.

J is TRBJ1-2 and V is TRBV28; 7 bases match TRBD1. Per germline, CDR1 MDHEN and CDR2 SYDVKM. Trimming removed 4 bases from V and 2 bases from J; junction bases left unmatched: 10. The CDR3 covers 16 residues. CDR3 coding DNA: TGTGCCAGCAGTTCGGCCCGGGACAGAACAAACTATGGCTACACCTTC. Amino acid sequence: CASSSARDRTNYGYTF.

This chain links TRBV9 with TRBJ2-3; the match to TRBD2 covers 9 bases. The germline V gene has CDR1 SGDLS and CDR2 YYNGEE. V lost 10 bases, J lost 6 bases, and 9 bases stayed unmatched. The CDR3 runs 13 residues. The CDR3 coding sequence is TGTGCCCCCTGGACTAGCGAACGGGATACGCAGTATTTT. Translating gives CAPWTSERDTQYF. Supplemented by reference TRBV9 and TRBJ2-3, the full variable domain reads DSGVTQTPKHLITATGQRVTLRCSPRSGDLSVYWYQQSLDQGLQFLIQYYNGEERAKGNILERFSAQQFPDLHSELNLSSLELGDSALYFCAPWTSERDTQYFGPGTRLTVL.

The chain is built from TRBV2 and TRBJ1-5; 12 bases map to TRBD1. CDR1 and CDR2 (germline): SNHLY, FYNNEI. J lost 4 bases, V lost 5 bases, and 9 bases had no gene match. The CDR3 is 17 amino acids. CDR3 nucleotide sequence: TGTGCCAGCAGTCCGGGACAGGGGGCACTAGGTAATCAGCCCCAGCATTTT. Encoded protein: CASSPGQGALGNQPQHF.

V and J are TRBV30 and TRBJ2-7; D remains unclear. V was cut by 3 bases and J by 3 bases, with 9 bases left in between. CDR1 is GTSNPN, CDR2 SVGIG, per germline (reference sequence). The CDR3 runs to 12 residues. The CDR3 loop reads CAWSLTGYEQYF. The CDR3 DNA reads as TGTGCCTGGAGCCTGACGGGCTACGAGCAGTACTTC.

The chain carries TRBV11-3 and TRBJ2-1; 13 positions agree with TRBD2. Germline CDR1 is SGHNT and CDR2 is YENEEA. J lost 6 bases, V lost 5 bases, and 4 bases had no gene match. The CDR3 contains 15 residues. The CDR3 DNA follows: TGTGCCAGCAGCGCGGGACTAGCGGGATTCAATGAGCAGTTCTTC. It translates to CASSAGLAGFNEQFF.

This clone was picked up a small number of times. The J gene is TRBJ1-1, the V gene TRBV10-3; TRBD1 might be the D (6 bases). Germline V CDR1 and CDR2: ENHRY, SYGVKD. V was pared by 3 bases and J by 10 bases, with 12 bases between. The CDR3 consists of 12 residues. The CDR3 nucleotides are TGTGCCATCAGTGACCCAGGGGTGGGAGCTTTCTTT. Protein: CAISDPGVGAFF.

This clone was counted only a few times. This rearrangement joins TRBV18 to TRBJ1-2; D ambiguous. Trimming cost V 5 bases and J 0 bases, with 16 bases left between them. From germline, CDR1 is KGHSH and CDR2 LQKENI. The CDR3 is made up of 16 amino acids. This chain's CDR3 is CASSSRQAISNYGYTF. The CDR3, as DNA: TGTGCCAGCTCATCTAGGCAAGCCATTTCTAACTATGGCTACACCTTC.

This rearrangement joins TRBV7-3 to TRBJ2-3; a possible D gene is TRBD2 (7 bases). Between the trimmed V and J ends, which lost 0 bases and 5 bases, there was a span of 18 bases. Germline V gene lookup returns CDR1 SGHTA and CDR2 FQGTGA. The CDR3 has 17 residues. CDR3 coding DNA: TGTGCCAGCAGCTTAACCCCTTTGTGGGGGGGCGAAGATACGCAGTATTTT. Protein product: CASSLTPLWGGEDTQYF.

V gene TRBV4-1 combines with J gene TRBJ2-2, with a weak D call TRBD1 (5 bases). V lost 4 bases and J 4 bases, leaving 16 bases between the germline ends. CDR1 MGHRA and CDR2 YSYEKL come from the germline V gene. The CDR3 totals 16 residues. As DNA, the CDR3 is TGCGCCAGCAGCCCTGGGGCTAATTCACTCACCGGGGAGCTGTTTTTT. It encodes CASSPGANSLTGELFF.

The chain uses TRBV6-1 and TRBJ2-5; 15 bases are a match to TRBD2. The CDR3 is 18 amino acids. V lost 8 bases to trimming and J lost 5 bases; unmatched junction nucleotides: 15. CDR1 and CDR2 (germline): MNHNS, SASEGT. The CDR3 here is CASRGLAGGHLAGETQYF. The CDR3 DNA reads TGTGCCAGCCGTGGACTAGCGGGGGGGCATCTTGCGGGTGAGACCCAGTACTTC.

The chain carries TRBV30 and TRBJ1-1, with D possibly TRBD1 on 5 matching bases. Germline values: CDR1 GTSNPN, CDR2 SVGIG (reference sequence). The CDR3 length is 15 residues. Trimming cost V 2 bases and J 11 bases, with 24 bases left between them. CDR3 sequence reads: CAWSPYRGSQARAFF. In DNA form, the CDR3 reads TGTGCCTGGAGTCCCTACCGGGGGAGTCAAGCTCGGGCTTTCTTT.

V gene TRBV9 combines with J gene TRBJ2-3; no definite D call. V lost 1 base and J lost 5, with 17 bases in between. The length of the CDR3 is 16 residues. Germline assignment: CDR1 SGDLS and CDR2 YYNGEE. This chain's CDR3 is CASSVLPAQGGDTQYF. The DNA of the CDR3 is TGTGCCAGCAGCGTACTGCCGGCCCAAGGCGGAGATACGCAGTATTTT.

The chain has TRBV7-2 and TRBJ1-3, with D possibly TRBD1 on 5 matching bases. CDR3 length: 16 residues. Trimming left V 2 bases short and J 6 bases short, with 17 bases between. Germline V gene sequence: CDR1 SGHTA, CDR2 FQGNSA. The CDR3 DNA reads TGTGCCAGCAGCTTAAGTTGGGGGGACGAGGCAAACACCATATATTTT. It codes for CASSLSWGDEANTIYF.

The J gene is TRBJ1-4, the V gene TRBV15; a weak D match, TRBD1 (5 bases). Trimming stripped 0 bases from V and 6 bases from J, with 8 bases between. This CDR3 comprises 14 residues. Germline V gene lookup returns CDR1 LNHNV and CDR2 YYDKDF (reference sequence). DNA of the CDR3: TGTGCCACCAGCAGAGACAGAGGGGATGAAAAACTGTTTTTT. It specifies CATSRDRGDEKLFF.

CDR3 nucleotides: TGTGCCAGCAGCTTAGCACGGGCTGGCGGGGAGCTGTTTTTT. Translation gives CASSLARAGGELFF. The chain carries TRBV7-9 and TRBJ2-2; D not certain. Looked up from germline, CDR1 is SEHNR and CDR2 is FQNEAQ (reference sequence). Trimming pared 0 bases from V and 7 bases from J, leaving 9 bases between. This CDR3 has 14 amino acids.

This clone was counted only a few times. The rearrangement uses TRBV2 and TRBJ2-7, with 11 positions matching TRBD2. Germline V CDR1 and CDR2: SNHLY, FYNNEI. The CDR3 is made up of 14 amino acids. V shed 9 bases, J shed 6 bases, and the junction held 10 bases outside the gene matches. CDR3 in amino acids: CARRELAGVPEQYV. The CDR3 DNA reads TGTGCCAGGCGGGAACTAGCGGGAGTTCCCGAGCAGTACGTC.

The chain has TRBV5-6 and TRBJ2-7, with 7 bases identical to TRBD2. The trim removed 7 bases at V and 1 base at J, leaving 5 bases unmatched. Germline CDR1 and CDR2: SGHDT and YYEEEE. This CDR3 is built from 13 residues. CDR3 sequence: CASGLAESYEQYF. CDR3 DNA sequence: TGTGCCAGCGGGCTAGCGGAATCCTACGAGCAGTACTTC.

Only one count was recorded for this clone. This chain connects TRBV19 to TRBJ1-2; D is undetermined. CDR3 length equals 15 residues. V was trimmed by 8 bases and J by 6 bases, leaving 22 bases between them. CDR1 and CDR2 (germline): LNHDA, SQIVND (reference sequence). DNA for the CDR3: TGTGCCAGTGCAAGGCGATGGCAAATAGGAGATGGCTACACCTTC. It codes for CASARRWQIGDGYTF. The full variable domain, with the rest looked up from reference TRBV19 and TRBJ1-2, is DGGITQSPKYLFRKEGQNVTLSCEQNLNHDAMYWYRQDPGQGLRLIYYSQIVNDFQKGDIAEGYSVSREKKESFPLTVTSAQKNPTAFYLCASARRWQIGDGYTFGSGTRLTVV.